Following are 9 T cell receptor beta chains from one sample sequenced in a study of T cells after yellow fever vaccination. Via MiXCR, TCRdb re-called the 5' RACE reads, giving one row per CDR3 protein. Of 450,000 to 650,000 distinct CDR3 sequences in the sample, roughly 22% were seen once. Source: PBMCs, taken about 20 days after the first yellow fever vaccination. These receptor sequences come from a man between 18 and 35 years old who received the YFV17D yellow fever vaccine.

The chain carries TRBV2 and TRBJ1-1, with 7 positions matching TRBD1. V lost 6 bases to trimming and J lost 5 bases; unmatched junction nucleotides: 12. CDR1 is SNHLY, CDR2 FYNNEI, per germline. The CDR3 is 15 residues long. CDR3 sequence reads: CASRFDRDGVTEAFF. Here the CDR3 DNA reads TGTGCCAGCAGATTTGACAGGGACGGAGTGACTGAAGCTTTCTTT. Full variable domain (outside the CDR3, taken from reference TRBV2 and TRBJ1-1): EPEVTQTPSHQVTQMGQEVILRCVPISNHLYFYWYRQILGQKVEFLVSFYNNEISEKSEIFDDQFSVERPDGSNFTLKIRSTKLEDSAMYFCASRFDRDGVTEAFFGQGTRLTVV.

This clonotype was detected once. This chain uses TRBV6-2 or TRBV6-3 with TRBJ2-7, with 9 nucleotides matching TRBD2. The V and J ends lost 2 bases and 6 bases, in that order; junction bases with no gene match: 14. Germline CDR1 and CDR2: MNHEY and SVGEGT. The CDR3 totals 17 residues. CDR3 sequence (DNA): TGTGCCAGCAGTTACCCCCCCAGACTAGCGGATCCCCCCGAGCAGTACTTC. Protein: CASSYPPRLADPPEQYF.

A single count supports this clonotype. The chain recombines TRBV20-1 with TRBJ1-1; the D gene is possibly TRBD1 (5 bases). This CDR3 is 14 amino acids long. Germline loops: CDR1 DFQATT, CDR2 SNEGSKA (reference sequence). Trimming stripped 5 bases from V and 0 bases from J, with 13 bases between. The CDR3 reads CSAYPLDMNTEAFF. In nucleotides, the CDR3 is TGCAGTGCTTACCCCTTGGACATGAACACTGAAGCTTTCTTT.

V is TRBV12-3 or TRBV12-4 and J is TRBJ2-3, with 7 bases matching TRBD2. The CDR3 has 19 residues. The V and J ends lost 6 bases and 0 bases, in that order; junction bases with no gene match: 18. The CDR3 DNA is TGTGCCAGCAGCCGACTAGGGATGGGGGGGTCTACTAGCACAGATACGCAGTATTTT. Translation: CASSRLGMGGSTSTDTQYF.

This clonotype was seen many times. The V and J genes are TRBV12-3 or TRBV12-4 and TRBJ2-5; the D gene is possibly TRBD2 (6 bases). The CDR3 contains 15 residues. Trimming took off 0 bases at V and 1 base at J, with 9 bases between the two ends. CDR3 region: CASSLASGGQETQYF. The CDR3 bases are TGTGCCAGCAGTTTAGCTAGCGGAGGCCAAGAGACCCAGTACTTC.

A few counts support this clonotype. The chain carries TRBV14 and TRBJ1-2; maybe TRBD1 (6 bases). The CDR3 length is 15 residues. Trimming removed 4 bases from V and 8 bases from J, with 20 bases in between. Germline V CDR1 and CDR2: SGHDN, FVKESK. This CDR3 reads CASSLDSSRIRGYTF. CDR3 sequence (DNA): TGTGCCAGCAGCCTGGACAGCTCAAGAATAAGGGGCTACACCTTC. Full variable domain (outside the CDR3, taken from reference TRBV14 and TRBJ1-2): EAGVTQFPSHSVIEKGQTVTLRCDPISGHDNLYWYRRVMGKEIKFLLHFVKESKQDESGMPNNRFLAERTGGTYSTLKVQPAELEDSGVYFCASSLDSSRIRGYTFGSGTRLTVV.

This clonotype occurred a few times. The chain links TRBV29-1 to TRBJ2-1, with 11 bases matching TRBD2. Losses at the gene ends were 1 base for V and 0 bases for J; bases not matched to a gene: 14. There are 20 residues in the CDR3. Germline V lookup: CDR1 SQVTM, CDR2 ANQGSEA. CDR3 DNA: TGCAGCGTTGAAGGGGTTCGGCTAGCGGGGGGTCTTAGCTCCTACAATGAGCAGTTCTTC. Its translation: CSVEGVRLAGGLSSYNEQFF.

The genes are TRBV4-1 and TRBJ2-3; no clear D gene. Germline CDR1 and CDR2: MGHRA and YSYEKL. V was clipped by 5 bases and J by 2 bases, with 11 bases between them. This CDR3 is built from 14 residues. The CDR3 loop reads CASSSFGYTDTQYF. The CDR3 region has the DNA TGCGCCAGCAGCTCTTTCGGGTACACAGATACGCAGTATTTT.

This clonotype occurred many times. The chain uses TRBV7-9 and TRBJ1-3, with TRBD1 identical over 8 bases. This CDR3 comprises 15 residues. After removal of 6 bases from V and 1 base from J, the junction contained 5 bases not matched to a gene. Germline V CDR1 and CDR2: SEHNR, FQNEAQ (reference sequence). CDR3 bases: TGTGCCAGCAGTTCCCGGACAGGGTCTGGAAACACCATATATTTT. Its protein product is CASSSRTGSGNTIYF. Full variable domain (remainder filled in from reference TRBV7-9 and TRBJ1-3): DTGVSQNPRHKITKRGQNVTFRCDPISEHNRLYWYRQTLGQGPEFLTYFQNEAQLEKSRLLSDRFSAERPKGSFSTLEIQRTEQGDSAMYLCASSSRTGSGNTIYFGEGSWLTVV.